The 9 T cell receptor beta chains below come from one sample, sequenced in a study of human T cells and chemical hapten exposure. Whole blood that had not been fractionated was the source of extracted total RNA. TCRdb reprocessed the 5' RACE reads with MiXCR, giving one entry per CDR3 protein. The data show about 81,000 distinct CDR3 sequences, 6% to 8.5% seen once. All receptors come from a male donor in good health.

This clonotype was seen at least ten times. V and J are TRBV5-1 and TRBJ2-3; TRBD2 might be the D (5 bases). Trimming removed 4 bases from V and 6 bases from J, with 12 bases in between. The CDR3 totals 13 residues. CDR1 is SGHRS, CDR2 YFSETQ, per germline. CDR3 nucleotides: TGCGCCAGCAGCCTATATAGCGAGGATACGCAGTATTTT. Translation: CASSLYSEDTQYF.

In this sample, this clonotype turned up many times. Written as DNA, the CDR3 is TGTGCCAGCAGTTACTCCGCTGGGACAGGGGGAGATACGCAGTATTTT. It encodes CASSYSAGTGGDTQYF. J is TRBJ2-3 and V is TRBV6-5; TRBD1 aligns across 11 bases. Trimming removed 0 bases from V and 5 bases from J; junction bases left unmatched: 4. CDR3 length equals 16 residues. Germline CDR1 and CDR2: MNHEY and SVGAGI.

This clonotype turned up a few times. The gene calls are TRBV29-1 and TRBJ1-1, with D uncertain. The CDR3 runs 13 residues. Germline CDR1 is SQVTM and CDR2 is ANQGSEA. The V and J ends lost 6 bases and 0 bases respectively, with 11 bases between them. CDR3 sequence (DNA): TGCAGCGTGAAACAGAACATGAACACTGAAGCTTTCTTT. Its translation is CSVKQNMNTEAFF. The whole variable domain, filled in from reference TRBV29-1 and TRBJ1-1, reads SAVISQKPSRDICQRGTSLTIQCQVDSQVTMMFWYRQQPGQSLTLIATANQGSEATYESGFVIDKFPISRPNLTFSTLTVSNMSPEDSSIYLCSVKQNMNTEAFFGQGTRLTVV.

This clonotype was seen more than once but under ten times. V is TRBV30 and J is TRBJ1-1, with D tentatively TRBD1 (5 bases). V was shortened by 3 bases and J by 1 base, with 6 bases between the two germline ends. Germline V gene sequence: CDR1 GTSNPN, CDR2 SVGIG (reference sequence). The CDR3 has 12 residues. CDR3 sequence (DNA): TGTGCCTGGAGCAGGGCGAACACTGAAGCTTTCTTT. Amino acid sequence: CAWSRANTEAFF.

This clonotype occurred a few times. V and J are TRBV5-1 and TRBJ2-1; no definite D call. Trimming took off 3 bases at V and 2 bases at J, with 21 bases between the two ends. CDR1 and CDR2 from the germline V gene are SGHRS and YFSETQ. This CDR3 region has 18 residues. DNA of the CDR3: TGCGCCAGCAGCTATAGATTGGGCAACCATTACACCTACAATGAGCAGTTCTTC. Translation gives CASSYRLGNHYTYNEQFF.

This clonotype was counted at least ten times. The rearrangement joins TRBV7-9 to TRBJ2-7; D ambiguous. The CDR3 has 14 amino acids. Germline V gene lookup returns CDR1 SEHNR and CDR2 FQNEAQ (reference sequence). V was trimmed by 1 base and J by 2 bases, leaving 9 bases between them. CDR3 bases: TGTGCCAGCAGCTTAGTAGGTCGAGCCTACGAGCAGTACTTC. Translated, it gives CASSLVGRAYEQYF.

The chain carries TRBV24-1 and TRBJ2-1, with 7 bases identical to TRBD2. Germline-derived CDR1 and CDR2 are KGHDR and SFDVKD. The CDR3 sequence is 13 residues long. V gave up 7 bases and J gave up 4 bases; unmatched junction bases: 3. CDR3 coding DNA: TGTGCCACCAGCGCCGGGGGGTACAATGAGCAGTTCTTC. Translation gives CATSAGGYNEQFF.

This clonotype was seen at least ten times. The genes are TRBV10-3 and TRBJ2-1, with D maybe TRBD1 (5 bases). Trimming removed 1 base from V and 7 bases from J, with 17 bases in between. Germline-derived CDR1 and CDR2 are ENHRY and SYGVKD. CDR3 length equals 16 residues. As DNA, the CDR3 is TGTGCCATCAGTGAGTGGCAGGCTACACCAGGGAATGAGCAGTTCTTC. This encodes CAISEWQATPGNEQFF.

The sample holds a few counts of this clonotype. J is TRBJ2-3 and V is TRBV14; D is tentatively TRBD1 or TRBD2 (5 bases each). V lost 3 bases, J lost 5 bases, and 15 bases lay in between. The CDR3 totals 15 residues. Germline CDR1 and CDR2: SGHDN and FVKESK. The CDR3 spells CASSQERQRGDTQYF. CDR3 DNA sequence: TGTGCCAGCAGCCAGGAACGACAGAGGGGAGATACGCAGTATTTT.